The next 19 T cell receptor beta chains were all read from a single sample in a study of cytomegalovirus exposure and HLA in healthy donors. The assay was immunoSEQ multiplex PCR, and TCRdb's table has in-frame clones only and misses some. The sample records about 82,000 clones, 85% to 95% being singletons. Sequenced: PBMCs. The receptors were sampled from a young woman in good health and CMV-seronegative.

The table lists this clone with a count of one. This sequence joins TRBV7-9 and TRBJ1-4; TRBD1 matches 7 bases. V lost 1 base, J lost 6 bases, and 2 bases stayed unmatched. This CDR3 region has 14 residues. The germline V gene has CDR1 SEHNR and CDR2 FQNEAQ (reference sequence). CDR3 in DNA: TGTGCCAGCAGCTTAGGACAGGGTTATGAAAAACTGTTTTTT. Translated: CASSLGQGYEKLFF.

This rearrangement joins TRBV10-2 to TRBJ2-1, with 10 bases fitting TRBD1. Germline CDR1 is WSHSY and CDR2 is SAAADI. The CDR3 is made up of 15 amino acids. Trimming cost V 6 bases and J 2 bases; bases outside gene matches: 4. CDR3 in DNA: TGCGCCAGCAGGAGACAGGGGGCGACCTACAATGAGCAGTTCTTC. Amino acids: CASRRQGATYNEQFF.

The chain employs TRBV15 and TRBJ2-5, with 11 bases identical to TRBD2. The CDR3 length is 18 residues. Germline trimming cut 5 bases from V and 4 bases from J; bases unmatched to any gene: 15. Germline lookup yields CDR1 LNHNV and CDR2 YYDKDF (reference sequence). The DNA of the CDR3 is TGTGCCACCAGCTCCCGGGCGGTAGCGGGGGGGGTGGGAGAGACCCAGTACTTC. Protein: CATSSRAVAGGVGETQYF.

V gene TRBV10-3 combines with J gene TRBJ1-1; the D is unclear. The V and J ends lost 3 bases and 0 bases respectively, with 8 bases between them. The CDR3 consists of 14 residues. The germline V gene encodes CDR1 ENHRY and CDR2 SYGVKD. CDR3 in DNA: TGTGCCATCAGTGATCGACGGGTGAACACTGAAGCTTTCTTT. As protein: CAISDRRVNTEAFF.

V usage is TRBV7-2 and J usage is TRBJ2-3, with D unclear. The germline V gene encodes CDR1 SGHTA and CDR2 FQGNSA. The V and J ends lost 3 bases and 4 bases respectively, with 11 bases between them. The CDR3 is 14 amino acids. CDR3 sequence: CASSFVVSSDTQYF. CDR3 DNA sequence: TGTGCCAGCAGCTTTGTGGTTAGCTCAGATACGCAGTATTTT.

The rearrangement joins TRBV27 to TRBJ2-2; the D gene is possibly TRBD1 (6 bases). V was cut by 2 bases and J by 2 bases, with 15 bases left in between. The CDR3 spans 17 residues. Germline-derived CDR1 and CDR2 are MNHEY and SMNVEV (reference sequence). Here the CDR3 DNA reads TGTGCCAGCAGTTTAACGGCAGGGGCCCTCAACACCGGGGAGCTGTTTTTT. Residues: CASSLTAGALNTGELFF.

The chain couples TRBV5-8 to TRBJ2-2, with D unresolved. This CDR3 has 15 residues. The ends were cut back, 0 bases at V and 0 bases at J, with 6 bases in the middle. From germline, CDR1 is SGHTS and CDR2 YDEGEE. The CDR3 spells CASSLARANTGELFF. The CDR3 DNA follows: TGTGCCAGCAGCTTGGCCCGGGCGAACACCGGGGAGCTGTTTTTT.

This clone was found a few times. The chain recombines TRBV6-1 with TRBJ2-3, with TRBD2 identical over 15 bases. This CDR3 has 15 residues. V lost 4 bases to trimming and J lost 4 bases; unmatched junction nucleotides: 0. Germline CDR1 is MNHNS and CDR2 is SASEGT. CDR3 DNA sequence: TGTGCCAGCAGTGGGACTAGCGGGGGGGCAGATACGCAGTATTTT. Amino acid sequence: CASSGTSGGADTQYF.

This chain connects TRBV7-2 to TRBJ1-3; D ambiguous. V dropped 3 bases and J dropped 0 bases, with 9 bases sitting between them. Per the germline V gene, CDR1 is SGHTA and CDR2 is FQGNSA. The CDR3 consists of 15 residues. CDR3 residues: CASSFQISSGNTIYF. For the CDR3, the DNA is TGTGCCAGCAGCTTTCAGATAAGCTCTGGAAACACCATATATTTT. The complete variable domain, with remaining parts taken from reference TRBV7-2 and TRBJ1-3, reads GAGVSQSPSNKVTEKGKDVELRCDPISGHTALYWYRQSLGQGLEFLIYFQGNSAPDKSGLPSDRFSAERTGGSVSTLTIQRTQQEDSAVYLCASSFQISSGNTIYFGEGSWLTVV.

This sequence joins TRBV15 and TRBJ2-7; TRBD1 aligns across 7 bases. CDR1 and CDR2 (germline): LNHNV, YYDKDF (reference sequence). Losses at the gene ends were 0 bases for V and 2 bases for J; bases not matched to a gene: 4. This CDR3 is 15 amino acids long. CDR3 amino acids: CATSRERTGTYEQYF. The CDR3 DNA is TGTGCCACCAGCAGAGAGAGGACAGGTACCTACGAGCAGTACTTC.

Only one count was recorded for this clone. The chain uses TRBV15 and TRBJ2-7; 7 bases align to TRBD1. The germline gives CDR1 LNHNV, CDR2 YYDKDF (reference sequence). Trimming took 11 bases from V and 2 from J; bases not matched to a gene: 9. The CDR3 is 13 residues long. The CDR3 loop is CAPGQAEPYEQYF. DNA for the CDR3: TGTGCCCCAGGACAGGCTGAACCCTACGAGCAGTACTTC.

This chain links TRBV6-6 with TRBJ2-7; 9 bases are shared with TRBD1. Germline V CDR1 and CDR2: MNHNY, SVGAGI (reference sequence). The junction had 5 bases not matched to a gene; V was cut back by 6 bases and J by 2 bases. CDR3 length: 14 residues. CDR3 amino acids: CASSLGQGTYEQYF. The CDR3 region has the DNA TGTGCCAGCAGCCTGGGACAGGGAACCTACGAGCAGTACTTC.

The rearrangement joins TRBV7-9 to TRBJ1-6, with D possibly TRBD1 on 5 matching bases. Germline-derived CDR1 and CDR2 are SEHNR and FQNEAQ (reference sequence). The germline V and J ends were trimmed by 7 bases and 4 bases, with 14 bases remaining between them. This CDR3 has 15 amino acids. CDR3 residues: CASTWGVSYNSPLHF. The DNA for the CDR3 is TGTGCCAGCACCTGGGGCGTTTCTTATAATTCACCCCTCCACTTT.

V gene TRBV29-1 combines with J gene TRBJ1-1; weak D call: TRBD1 (6 bases). This CDR3 contains 14 residues. The germline V and J ends were trimmed by 7 bases and 6 bases, with 21 bases remaining between them. Germline V gene sequence: CDR1 SQVTM, CDR2 ANQGSEA. Here the CDR3 DNA reads TGCAGCGGGTCCGGACTCCGGGACAATTCTGAAGCTTTCTTT. Amino acids: CSGSGLRDNSEAFF.

This chain connects TRBV19 to TRBJ2-7, with D tentatively TRBD1 (6 bases). Looked up from germline, CDR1 is LNHDA and CDR2 is SQIVND (reference sequence). The CDR3 runs 14 residues. CDR3 bases: TGTGCGAGCACCGGGACCCAGGGGTCCTACGAGCAGTACTTC. This encodes CASTGTQGSYEQYF.

This clone has only one observation. The genes are TRBV7-8 and TRBJ1-6; 7 nucleotides agree with TRBD1. This CDR3 region has 15 residues. Germline CDR1 SGHVS, CDR2 FQNEAQ. The J segment lost 5 bases and the V segment lost 2 bases, leaving 3 bases of the junction unmatched. The CDR3: CASSLPGQNNSPLHF. The CDR3, as DNA: TGTGCCAGCAGCTTACCGGGACAGAATAATTCACCCCTCCACTTT.

This clone appeared a few times. The chain carries TRBV7-2 and TRBJ2-7; 13 bases are shared with TRBD2. Germline values: CDR1 SGHTA, CDR2 FQGNSA. Trimming removed 1 base from V and 3 bases from J; junction bases left unmatched: 6. The CDR3 length is 17 residues. CDR3 DNA: TGTGCCAGCAGCTTAGTCCCTGGACTAGCGGGGGACTACGAGCAGTACTTC. This codes for CASSLVPGLAGDYEQYF.

J is TRBJ2-1 and V is TRBV30; D uncertain. CDR1 is GTSNPN, CDR2 SVGIG, per germline (reference sequence). Trimming stripped 0 bases from V and 5 bases from J, with 11 bases between. The CDR3 loop spans 14 amino acids. The CDR3: CAWSVDPGHNEQFF. CDR3 bases: TGTGCCTGGAGTGTAGACCCAGGCCACAATGAGCAGTTCTTC.

The genes are TRBV5-1 and TRBJ1-1, with 7 bases that match TRBD1. The ends lost 7 bases at V and 1 base at J; junction bases unmatched: 7. The CDR3 length is 14 residues. Germline assignment: CDR1 SGHRS and CDR2 YFSETQ. The CDR3 reads CASRLQGENTEAFF. In nucleotides, the CDR3 is TGCGCCAGCCGCCTCCAGGGGGAGAACACTGAAGCTTTCTTT.